These 23 T cell receptor beta chains were all obtained from the same sample, sequenced in a study of T cell responses to AZD1222 COVID-19 vaccine. Assay: immunoSEQ multiplex PCR; the TCRdb copy retains only in-frame clones and omits some. The profile shows about 140,000 clones, approximately 88% of them singletons. The material was peripheral blood, obtained on day 0 of AZD1222 vaccination. The origin of the receptors is an adult in good health.

The chain recombines TRBV2 with TRBJ1-1, with a tentative D call TRBD1 (6 bases). Germline V gene sequence: CDR1 SNHLY, CDR2 FYNNEI. V shed 7 bases and J shed 1 base, with 22 bases lying between them. The CDR3 spans 17 residues. The CDR3, as DNA: TGTGCCAGCAACCCCTTACGAAGCGGGGGCACGAACACTGAAGCTTTCTTT. Translation gives CASNPLRSGGTNTEAFF.

The J gene is TRBJ1-1, the V gene TRBV6-5, with 7 bases aligning to TRBD1. Germline trimming cut 3 bases from V and 7 bases from J; bases unmatched to any gene: 11. The CDR3 runs 15 residues. The V gene's germline CDR1 is MNHEY and CDR2 SVGAGI. CDR3 sequence (DNA): TGTGCCAGCAGTTATGATTCCGGAGGGACAGATGAAGCTTTCTTT. Encoded protein: CASSYDSGGTDEAFF.

The genes are TRBV19 and TRBJ1-1, with D perhaps TRBD1 (6 bases). CDR1 LNHDA and CDR2 SQIVND come from the germline V gene (reference sequence). The CDR3 is made up of 19 amino acids. V lost 3 bases to trimming and J lost 0 bases, with 23 bases between them. The CDR3 sequence: CASSMPRTGTGALNTEAFF. The CDR3 DNA follows: TGTGCCAGTAGTATGCCCCGTACAGGGACGGGTGCCCTGAACACTGAAGCTTTCTTT.

The rearrangement uses TRBV6-6 and TRBJ1-2; 7 nucleotides agree with TRBD1. Germline V CDR1 and CDR2: MNHNY, SVGAGI (reference sequence). This CDR3 is built from 15 residues. V lost 7 bases to trimming and J lost 0 bases; unmatched junction nucleotides: 8. Here the CDR3 DNA reads TGTGCCAGCACCTTTGGGACAGCAGCTAACTATGGCTACACCTTC. Residues: CASTFGTAANYGYTF.

In nucleotides, the CDR3 is TGTGCCAGTAGTTTCAGGACAGGGGACAAGCCCCAGCATTTT. This sequence encodes CASSFRTGDKPQHF. This chain links TRBV19 with TRBJ1-5, with 9 bases matching TRBD1. The CDR3 extends over 14 amino acids. In germline, CDR1 is LNHDA, CDR2 SQIVND (reference sequence). V gave up 5 bases and J gave up 8 bases; unmatched junction bases: 7.

The V call is TRBV3-1 (or the pseudogene TRBV3-2), the J call TRBJ1-2, with 8 bases identical to TRBD1. V shed 0 bases and J 8 bases; nucleotides not matched to a gene: 14. The CDR3 sequence is 17 residues long. Looked up from germline, CDR1 is LGHDT and CDR2 is YNNKEL (reference sequence). CDR3 nucleotides: TGTGCCAGCAGCCAAGATGTATTAGGGGACAGGATGAGGGGCTACACCTTC. Encoded protein: CASSQDVLGDRMRGYTF.

The chain has TRBV14 and TRBJ1-1, with D possibly being TRBD1 (5 bases). V was clipped by 4 bases and J by 0 bases, with 21 bases between them. This CDR3 is 18 amino acids long. Germline CDR1 and CDR2: SGHDN and FVKESK. In DNA, the CDR3 is TGTGCCAGCAGCCTCGAGCAAGGTTCAGGGCTATTGAACACTGAAGCTTTCTTT. It encodes CASSLEQGSGLLNTEAFF.

There are a few counts of this clone. The rearrangement links TRBV15 to TRBJ1-6; no clear D gene. The germline CDR1 and CDR2 sequences are LNHNV and YYDKDF (reference sequence). V shed 0 bases and J shed 2 bases, with 5 bases lying between them. The CDR3 spans 15 residues. The CDR3 nucleotides are TGTGCCACCAGCAGAGAGGGGACCTATAATTCACCCCTCCACTTT. Translated, it gives CATSREGTYNSPLHF.

This rearrangement joins TRBV4-2 to TRBJ1-2; 9 bases are shared with TRBD1. The CDR3 extends over 15 amino acids. Trimming took 1 base from V and 9 from J; bases not matched to a gene: 9. The germline gives CDR1 LGHNA, CDR2 YNFKEQ. CDR3 region: CASSQAGGDRESYTF. The CDR3 nucleotides are TGTGCCAGCAGCCAAGCCGGCGGGGACAGGGAGAGCTACACCTTC.

CDR3 amino acids: CASSLADGKPYGYTF. CDR3 sequence (DNA): TGTGCCAGCAGCTTAGCCGACGGGAAACCATATGGCTACACCTTC. The chain has TRBV7-2 and TRBJ1-2, with D hard to call. This CDR3 region has 15 residues. CDR1 and CDR2 from the germline V gene are SGHTA and FQGNSA. Trimming cost V 0 bases and J 5 bases, with 13 bases left between them.

This clone was counted between two and nine times. The CDR3 protein is CASSLLRTASNQPQHF. CDR3 nucleotide sequence: TGTGCCAGCAGTTTGCTACGGACAGCTAGCAATCAGCCCCAGCATTTT. This chain joins TRBV28 and TRBJ1-5, with a possible D match to TRBD1 (6 bases). The V end lost 3 bases, the J end lost 0 bases, and 12 bases lay between the germline ends. Per the germline V gene, CDR1 is MDHEN and CDR2 is SYDVKM. The CDR3 has 16 residues.

V gene TRBV29-1 combines with J gene TRBJ1-1; 11 bases fit TRBD1. The CDR3 runs to 14 residues. Per the germline V gene, CDR1 is SQVTM and CDR2 is ANQGSEA. With 5 bases clipped from V and 5 bases from J, the junction kept 7 bases outside the gene matches. CDR3 residues: CSVQRGTGGTEAFF. Written as DNA, the CDR3 is TGCAGCGTTCAGAGGGGGACAGGGGGTACTGAAGCTTTCTTT. Drawing the rest from reference TRBV29-1 and TRBJ1-1, the complete variable domain is SAVISQKPSRDICQRGTSLTIQCQVDSQVTMMFWYRQQPGQSLTLIATANQGSEATYESGFVIDKFPISRPNLTFSTLTVSNMSPEDSSIYLCSVQRGTGGTEAFFGQGTRLTVV.

This clone occurred once. Sequence at one end of the junction differs from germline and may be a read error. This sequence joins TRBV19 and TRBJ2-3, with 15 bases matching TRBD2. This CDR3 spans 16 amino acids. From germline, CDR1 is LNHDA and CDR2 SQIVND (reference sequence). CDR3 region: CSSSIGLAGGHGTQYF. The CDR3 DNA follows: TGTTCCAGTAGTATCGGACTAGCGGGGGGGCATGGTACGCAGTATTTT.

This rearrangement joins TRBV7-9 to TRBJ2-2; D gene unclear. The CDR3 runs to 13 residues. Germline loops: CDR1 SEHNR, CDR2 FQNEAQ (reference sequence). V lost 6 bases and J 6 bases, leaving 11 bases between the germline ends. CDR3 coding DNA: TGTGCCAGCAGGGCCGATGGGGCCGGGGAGCTGTTTTTT. It yields the protein CASRADGAGELFF.

This chain joins TRBV5-5 and TRBJ1-2; TRBD1 aligns across 7 bases. In germline, CDR1 is SGHKS, CDR2 YYEKEE (reference sequence). The CDR3 is 14 residues long. J was trimmed by 1 base and V by 3 bases; bases with no gene match: 3. The CDR3 region is CASSWDSGNYGYTF. CDR3 nucleotides: TGTGCCAGCAGCTGGGACAGCGGTAACTATGGCTACACCTTC.

The rearrangement joins TRBV18 to TRBJ1-3, with D hard to call. Trimming removed 2 bases at V and 1 base at J, with 15 bases between. The V gene's germline CDR1 is KGHSH and CDR2 LQKENI. The CDR3 spans 17 residues. CDR3 in DNA: TGTGCCAGCTCACCATTCGGACGGTCAGCTTCTGGAAACACCATATATTTT. Encoded protein: CASSPFGRSASGNTIYF.

The chain is built from TRBV19 and TRBJ1-1, with D possibly TRBD1 on 5 matching bases. Germline V gene sequence: CDR1 LNHDA, CDR2 SQIVND (reference sequence). CDR3 size: 12 residues. V gave up 3 bases and J gave up 9 bases, with 11 bases separating them. The CDR3 region is CASSIAQGQAFF. Here the CDR3 DNA reads TGTGCCAGTAGTATCGCCCAGGGACAAGCTTTCTTT.

The chain carries TRBV6-5 and TRBJ1-6; the match to TRBD1 covers 7 bases. This CDR3 has 15 residues. Germline trimming cut 5 bases from V and 7 bases from J; bases unmatched to any gene: 8. The germline gives CDR1 MNHEY, CDR2 SVGAGI. The CDR3 is CASSLNRGYNSPLHF. The CDR3 DNA reads TGTGCCAGCAGTCTAAACAGGGGCTACAATTCACCCCTCCACTTT.

The sample holds a few counts of this clone. V usage is TRBV5-6 and J usage is TRBJ1-2, with D unresolved. The length of the CDR3 is 13 residues. V was shortened by 2 bases and J by 2 bases, with 7 bases between the two germline ends. Germline CDR1 is SGHDT and CDR2 is YYEEEE. CDR3 DNA: TGTGCCAGCAGCTTCATGAGGAACTATGGCTACACCTTC. It specifies CASSFMRNYGYTF.

The chain joins TRBV12-3 or TRBV12-4 to TRBJ2-2; the D is unclear. There are 12 residues in the CDR3. The germline V and J ends were trimmed by 1 base and 7 bases, with 4 bases remaining between them. CDR3 region: CASSLVGGELFF. The CDR3 nucleotides read TGTGCCAGCAGTTTAGTTGGCGGGGAGCTGTTTTTT.

The chain combines TRBV9 with TRBJ1-2, with a tentative D call TRBD1 (5 bases). The CDR3 spans 13 residues. V was shortened by 3 bases and J by 7 bases, with 13 bases between the two germline ends. The germline V gene encodes CDR1 SGDLS and CDR2 YYNGEE. CDR3 sequence: CASSAPSGLGYTF. The CDR3 nucleotides read TGTGCCAGCAGCGCGCCCTCAGGGCTTGGCTACACCTTC.

This clone was observed a few times. J is TRBJ2-2 and V is TRBV11-3; 13 bases agree with TRBD2. Germline assignment: CDR1 SGHNT and CDR2 YENEEA. The CDR3 runs to 16 residues. With V trimmed by 5 bases and J by 7 bases, 7 bases remained unmatched. CDR3 amino acids: CASSRTSGGAGGELFF. DNA for the CDR3: TGTGCCAGCAGCAGAACTAGCGGGGGGGCTGGCGGGGAGCTGTTTTTT.

This clone was recorded a few times. This sample also contains other DNA sequences that code for the same CDR3. The rearrangement joins TRBV9 to TRBJ1-3; 10 bases match TRBD1. From germline, CDR1 is SGDLS and CDR2 YYNGEE. This CDR3 region has 14 residues. Trimming took 3 bases from V and 3 from J; bases not matched to a gene: 0. CDR3 protein: CASSGTGGGNTIYF. The CDR3, as DNA: TGTGCCAGCAGCGGGACAGGGGGTGGAAACACCATATATTTT.